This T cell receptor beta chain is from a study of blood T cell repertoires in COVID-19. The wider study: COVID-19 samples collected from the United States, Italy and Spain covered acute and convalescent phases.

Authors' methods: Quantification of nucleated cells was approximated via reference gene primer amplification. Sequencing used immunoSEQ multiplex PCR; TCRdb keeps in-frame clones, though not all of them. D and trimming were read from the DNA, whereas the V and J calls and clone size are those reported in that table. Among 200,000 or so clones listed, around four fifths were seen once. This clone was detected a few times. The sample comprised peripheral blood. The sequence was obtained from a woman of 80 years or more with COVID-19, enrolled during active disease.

This CDR3 is CASSWSALKNTEAFF. For the CDR3, the DNA is TGCGCCAGCAGCTGGTCTGCGCTCAAGAACACTGAAGCTTTCTTT. This chain uses TRBV5-1 with TRBJ1-1; D not certain. V was clipped by 3 bases and J by 1 base, with 13 bases between them. Germline CDR1 SGHRS, CDR2 YFSETQ. The CDR3 length is 15 residues. Filled out from reference TRBV5-1 and TRBJ1-1, the complete variable domain reads KAGVTQTPRYLIKTRGQQVTLSCSPISGHRSVSWYQQTPGQGLQFLFEYFSETQRNKGNFPGRFSGRQFSNSRSEMNVSTLELGDSALYLCASSWSALKNTEAFFGQGTRLTVV.